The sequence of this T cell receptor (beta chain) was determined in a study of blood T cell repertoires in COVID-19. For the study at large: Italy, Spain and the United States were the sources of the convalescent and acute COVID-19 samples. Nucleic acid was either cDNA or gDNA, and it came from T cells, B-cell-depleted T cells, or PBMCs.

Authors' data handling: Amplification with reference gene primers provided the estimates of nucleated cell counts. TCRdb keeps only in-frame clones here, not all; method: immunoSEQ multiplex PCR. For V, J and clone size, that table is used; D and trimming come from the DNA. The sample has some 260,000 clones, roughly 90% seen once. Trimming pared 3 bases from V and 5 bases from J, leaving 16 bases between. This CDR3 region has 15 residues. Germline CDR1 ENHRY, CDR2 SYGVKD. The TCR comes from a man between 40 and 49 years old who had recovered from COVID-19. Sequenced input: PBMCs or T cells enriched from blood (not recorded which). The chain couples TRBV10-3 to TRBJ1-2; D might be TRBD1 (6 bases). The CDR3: CAISEQGSSRYGYTF. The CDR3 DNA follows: TGTGCCATCAGTGAACAGGGTTCAAGCAGATATGGCTACACCTTC.